The clone carrying this T cell receptor (beta chain) was recorded once. The antigen is undetermined. Donors comprised healthy HIV-negative adults lacking recent acute infections or vaccinations. The data are from a study of shared clonotypes between healthy human individuals. Sequencing was performed with immunoSEQ multiplex PCR; in TCRdb, only in-frame clones are kept and a portion is missing. The data show some 500,000 clones, approximately 94% seen once. General study findings and limits: Non-shared clonotypes were found to have lower generation probabilities than the clonotypes that were shared by all four of the sorted-subset donors.

Germline CDR1 and CDR2: SGHAT and FQNNGV. Germline trimming cut 3 bases from V and 5 bases from J; bases unmatched to any gene: 0. The CDR3 has 14 residues. The source material was naive CD4+ T cells sorted from blood. Sample subset: CD45RA+ positively selected. The sequence was collected from a woman aged 25 to 39 in good health. This sequence joins TRBV11-2 and TRBJ2-2, with TRBD1 matching 10 bases. Here the CDR3 reads CASSLDRGTGELFF. CDR3 sequence (DNA): TGTGCCAGCAGCTTGGACAGGGGGACCGGGGAGCTGTTTTTT. Together with reference TRBV11-2 and TRBJ2-2, the CDR3 gives the full variable domain: EAGVAQSPRYKIIEKRQSVAFWCNPISGHATLYWYQQILGQGPKLLIQFQNNGVVDDSQLPKDRFSAERLKGVDSTLKIQPAKLEDSAVYLCASSLDRGTGELFFGEGSRLTVL.